One and the same sample provided the 20 T cell receptor beta chains below, sequenced in a study of T cell changes during pregnancy in multiple sclerosis. Sequenced by immunoSEQ multiplex PCR; TCRdb stores in-frame clones only, minus some. This table has 70,000 to 95,000 clones, about 93% appearing once. The sequenced sample was peripheral blood, obtained in the first trimester of pregnancy. The receptors come from a female donor with multiple sclerosis, enrolled in a pregnancy study.

CDR3 in DNA: TGTGCCAGCTCACCGCCGGGACAGGGATATTACGAGCAGTACTTC. This encodes CASSPPGQGYYEQYF. This chain joins TRBV18 and TRBJ2-7; 9 bases line up with TRBD1. Germline V gives CDR1 KGHSH, CDR2 LQKENI. J lost 4 bases, V lost 3 bases, and 7 bases had no gene match. The CDR3 has 15 residues.

The rearrangement links TRBV5-1 to TRBJ2-1, with D possibly being TRBD2 (6 bases). Trimming removed 1 base from V and 5 bases from J, with 19 bases in between. Germline CDR1 and CDR2: SGHRS and YFSETQ. CDR3 length: 17 amino acids. The chain's CDR3 is CASSLRSAGTGDNEQFF. The CDR3 region has the DNA TGCGCCAGCAGCTTGAGGTCCGCGGGGACCGGGGACAATGAGCAGTTCTTC. Based on the CDR3 plus reference TRBV5-1 and TRBJ2-1, the full variable domain is KAGVTQTPRYLIKTRGQQVTLSCSPISGHRSVSWYQQTPGQGLQFLFEYFSETQRNKGNFPGRFSGRQFSNSRSEMNVSTLELGDSALYLCASSLRSAGTGDNEQFFGPGTRLTVL.

In this sample, this clone turned up once. The CDR3 protein is CATVAGGYYEQYF. The CDR3 nucleotides read TGTGCCACCGTAGCGGGGGGGTATTACGAGCAGTACTTC. The chain is built from TRBV10-3 and TRBJ2-7; 11 bases fit TRBD2. The CDR3 has 13 residues. Germline V gene lookup returns CDR1 ENHRY and CDR2 SYGVKD. The trim removed 10 bases at V and 4 bases at J, leaving 6 bases unmatched.

The chain combines TRBV5-1 with TRBJ1-1; the D gene is possibly TRBD1 (5 bases). The CDR3 totals 12 residues. The V gene lost 3 bases and the J gene lost 7 bases, with 10 bases spanning the gap. Germline-derived CDR1 and CDR2 are SGHRS and YFSETQ. CDR3 sequence (DNA): TGCGCCAGCAGCTCAGCCGGGGGTGAAGCTTTCTTT. Protein product: CASSSAGGEAFF.

This clone appeared a single time. The chain has TRBV9 and TRBJ2-3; TRBD2 agrees at 10 bases. V shed 4 bases and J 6 bases; nucleotides not matched to a gene: 8. CDR3 length: 15 amino acids. Germline V gene data show CDR1 as SGDLS and CDR2 as YYNGEE. The CDR3: CASSSGGAVLDTQYF. The CDR3 region has the DNA TGTGCCAGCAGCAGCGGGGGGGCGGTCTTGGATACGCAGTATTTT.

The gene calls are TRBV5-6 and TRBJ1-3, with D hard to call. V lost 5 bases and J 4 bases, leaving 10 bases between the germline ends. The CDR3 has 13 amino acids. Germline V gives CDR1 SGHDT, CDR2 YYEEEE. CDR3 in DNA: TGTGCCAGCAGTTTTCGAGCCGGAAACACCATATATTTT. Translation: CASSFRAGNTIYF.

This rearrangement joins TRBV19 to TRBJ1-1, with TRBD1 matching 7 bases. This CDR3 region has 20 residues. After removal of 3 bases from V and 3 bases from J, the junction contained 22 bases not matched to a gene. CDR1 is LNHDA, CDR2 SQIVND, per germline (reference sequence). Here the CDR3 reads CASSIPSVWSDRVDYTEAFF. The CDR3 DNA is TGTGCCAGTAGTATCCCGAGTGTCTGGTCCGACAGGGTTGATTACACTGAAGCTTTCTTT.

V gene TRBV6-5 combines with J gene TRBJ2-3; 7 nucleotides align to TRBD1. V was pared by 6 bases and J by 1 base, with 7 bases of the junction left unmatched. CDR3 length equals 15 residues. CDR1 is MNHEY and CDR2 is SVGAGI in the germline V gene. The CDR3: CASRPQGIGTDTQYF. CDR3 bases: TGTGCCAGCAGACCACAGGGGATCGGCACAGATACGCAGTATTTT.

The chain carries TRBV6-1 and TRBJ2-7; weak D call: TRBD2 (5 bases). Trimming pared 6 bases from V and 3 bases from J, leaving 15 bases between. There are 14 residues in the CDR3. The V gene's germline CDR1 is MNHNS and CDR2 SASEGT. This CDR3 reads CASSPRRQVYEQYF. CDR3 coding DNA: TGTGCCAGCAGCCCTAGGAGGCAGGTCTACGAGCAGTACTTC.

V gene TRBV5-1 combines with J gene TRBJ2-3; D is unresolved. Germline CDR1 reads SGHRS; CDR2 reads YFSETQ. The V end was cut by 1 base, the J end by 0 bases, with 9 bases between. CDR3 length equals 15 residues. DNA of the CDR3: TGCGCCAGCAGCTTGAGTCAGACTAGCACAGATACGCAGTATTTT. It is translated as CASSLSQTSTDTQYF.

This clone showed up just a few times. The chain combines TRBV6-6 with TRBJ1-5, with a possible D match to TRBD1 (6 bases). This CDR3 contains 14 residues. V was pared by 5 bases and J by 3 bases, with 11 bases between. Germline V lookup: CDR1 MNHNY, CDR2 SVGAGI (reference sequence). In nucleotides, the CDR3 is TGTGCCAGCAGTAAAGGACAGATCAATCAGCCCCAGCATTTT. Its protein product is CASSKGQINQPQHF.

The chain joins TRBV7-9 to TRBJ1-2; the match to TRBD1 covers 7 bases. Germline V CDR1 and CDR2: SEHNR, FQNEAQ (reference sequence). V lost 5 bases and J lost 5; bases outside the gene matches: 8. The CDR3 loop spans 14 amino acids. The CDR3 sequence is CASSGTGEVYGYTF. In nucleotides, the CDR3 is TGTGCCAGCAGCGGAACAGGGGAAGTGTATGGCTACACCTTC.

The chain combines TRBV2 with TRBJ2-5; D is uncertain. CDR1 and CDR2 from the germline V gene are SNHLY and FYNNEI. Trimming took off 4 bases at V and 5 bases at J, with 5 bases between the two ends. This CDR3 spans 11 amino acids. In DNA, the CDR3 is TGTGCCAGCAGTGTGAGGGAGACCCAGTACTTC. Its translation: CASSVRETQYF. The whole variable domain, filled in from reference TRBV2 and TRBJ2-5, reads EPEVTQTPSHQVTQMGQEVILRCVPISNHLYFYWYRQILGQKVEFLVSFYNNEISEKSEIFDDQFSVERPDGSNFTLKIRSTKLEDSAMYFCASSVRETQYFGPGTRLLVL.

V and J are TRBV25-1 and TRBJ1-5; tentatively, D is TRBD1 (6 bases). This CDR3 has 14 residues. CDR1 is MGHDK and CDR2 is SYGVNS in the germline V gene. The ends were cut back, 3 bases at V and 6 bases at J, with 12 bases in the middle. The DNA for the CDR3 is TGTGCCAGCAGTGACAACAGGGAAAGTCAGCCCCAGCATTTT. The encoded protein is CASSDNRESQPQHF. Together with reference TRBV25-1 and TRBJ1-5, the CDR3 gives the full variable domain: EADIYQTPRYLVIGTGKKITLECSQTMGHDKMYWYQQDPGMELHLIHYSYGVNSTEKGDLSSESTVSRIRTEHFPLTLESARPSHTSQYLCASSDNRESQPQHFGDGTRLSIL.

This chain uses TRBV19 with TRBJ2-1; D unresolved. Germline loops: CDR1 LNHDA, CDR2 SQIVND (reference sequence). Trimming took 1 base from V and 1 from J, leaving 5 bases between them. The CDR3 has 14 amino acids. The CDR3 loop reads CASSIVLSYNEQFF. CDR3 coding DNA: TGTGCCAGTAGTATAGTACTATCCTACAATGAGCAGTTCTTC.

The chain is built from TRBV5-1 and TRBJ1-2; unclear D gene. The V end was cut by 0 bases, the J end by 6 bases, with 21 bases between. CDR3 length: 17 amino acids. CDR1 is SGHRS and CDR2 is YFSETQ in the germline V gene. This CDR3 is CASSLGNDLRGEDGYTF. The DNA of the CDR3 is TGCGCCAGCAGCTTGGGGAACGACCTTCGTGGAGAGGATGGCTACACCTTC.

This rearrangement joins TRBV2 to TRBJ2-4; 7 bases map to TRBD2. The CDR3 length is 15 residues. The trim removed 4 bases at V and 0 bases at J, leaving 3 bases unmatched. Germline V gives CDR1 SNHLY, CDR2 FYNNEI. CDR3 sequence reads: CASSVPSGAKNIQYF. The CDR3 bases are TGTGCCAGCAGTGTGCCTAGCGGAGCCAAAAACATTCAGTACTTC.

The rearrangement links TRBV27 to TRBJ2-7; TRBD2 might be the D (6 bases). CDR1 and CDR2 (germline): MNHEY, SMNVEV (reference sequence). Trimming took off 0 bases at V and 4 bases at J, with 16 bases between the two ends. This CDR3 contains 16 residues. The CDR3 nucleotides are TGTGCCAGCAGTTTATCGGGACTCCCCGTCAGGTACGAGCAGTACTTC. Protein product: CASSLSGLPVRYEQYF.

The chain is built from TRBV15 and TRBJ1-3; D is possibly TRBD1 (6 bases). The CDR3 has 17 residues. Trimming stripped 0 bases from V and 4 bases from J, with 16 bases between. Germline V lookup: CDR1 LNHNV, CDR2 YYDKDF (reference sequence). CDR3 DNA sequence: TGTGCCACCAGCAGAGATCGAGGAGCAGGGGTCGGAAACACCATATATTTT. Amino acid sequence: CATSRDRGAGVGNTIYF. Drawing the rest from reference TRBV15 and TRBJ1-3, the complete variable domain is DAMVIQNPRYQVTQFGKPVTLSCSQTLNHNVMYWYQQKSSQAPKLLFHYYDKDFNNEADTPDNFQSRRPNTSFCFLDIRSPGLGDTAMYLCATSRDRGAGVGNTIYFGEGSWLTVV.

The CDR3 sequence is CACKLAGIQETQYF. CDR3 nucleotides: TGTGCCTGTAAACTAGCGGGGATACAAGAGACCCAGTACTTC. The rearrangement joins TRBV30 to TRBJ2-5; 10 positions match TRBD2. The CDR3 is 14 residues long. Trimming removed 6 bases from V and 2 bases from J; junction bases left unmatched: 6. Germline V CDR1 and CDR2: GTSNPN, SVGIG (reference sequence).